The 13 T cell receptor beta chains reported below all come from one sample, sequenced in a study of blood T cell repertoires in COVID-19. The data were produced by immunoSEQ multiplex PCR, yet TCRdb's version contains in-frame clones alone and is incomplete. The sample records some 320,000 clones, roughly nine tenths being singletons. The sequencing sample was made of PBMCs or T cells enriched from blood (not recorded which). The receptor set was obtained from a man between 60 and 70 years old who had recovered from COVID-19.

The chain recombines TRBV19 with TRBJ1-3; 7 bases are a match to TRBD1. Losses at the gene ends were 5 bases for V and 6 bases for J; bases not matched to a gene: 7. Germline-derived CDR1 and CDR2 are LNHDA and SQIVND (reference sequence). The CDR3 sequence is 14 residues long. The CDR3 DNA follows: TGTGCCAGTAGTGGCGACAGGGACGTAAACACCATATATTTT. The encoded protein is CASSGDRDVNTIYF.

The chain links TRBV30 to TRBJ1-1, with TRBD1 matching over 7 bases. V lost 3 bases to trimming and J lost 5 bases; unmatched junction nucleotides: 15. Germline V CDR1 and CDR2: GTSNPN, SVGIG (reference sequence). The CDR3 consists of 16 residues. The CDR3 here is CAWSGRPGQTRTEAFF. The CDR3, as DNA: TGTGCCTGGAGCGGCCGACCGGGACAGACGAGAACTGAAGCTTTCTTT.

The rearrangement uses TRBV7-9 and TRBJ2-1; 8 bases are a match to TRBD2. Germline assignment: CDR1 SEHNR and CDR2 FQNEAQ (reference sequence). The CDR3 contains 14 residues. The junction had 8 bases not matched to a gene; V was cut back by 11 bases and J by 2 bases. The CDR3 DNA reads as TGTGCCGGGGGCGGGGGGCGACCCTACAATGAGCAGTTCTTC. This codes for CAGGGGRPYNEQFF. The full variable domain, completed using reference TRBV7-9 and TRBJ2-1, is DTGVSQNPRHKITKRGQNVTFRCDPISEHNRLYWYRQTLGQGPEFLTYFQNEAQLEKSRLLSDRFSAERPKGSFSTLEIQRTEQGDSAMYLCAGGGGRPYNEQFFGPGTRLTVL.

The chain combines TRBV29-1 with TRBJ2-1; perhaps TRBD2 as D (7 bases). Germline V CDR1 and CDR2: SQVTM, ANQGSEA. The CDR3 extends over 13 amino acids. V was shortened by 4 bases and J by 8 bases, with 15 bases between the two germline ends. CDR3 sequence (DNA): TGCAGCGTTGTAGGGGGGGATCGCTATGAGCAGTTCTTC. Protein sequence: CSVVGGDRYEQFF.

This chain uses TRBV11-3 with TRBJ2-2, with D hard to call. Trimming pared 4 bases from V and 7 bases from J, leaving 16 bases between. The CDR3 spans 15 residues. Germline CDR1 is SGHNT and CDR2 is YENEEA. CDR3: CASSSPRTVGGELFF. The CDR3 coding sequence is TGTGCCAGCAGCTCCCCCCGAACGGTTGGCGGGGAGCTGTTTTTT.

The chain is built from TRBV5-1 and TRBJ2-5, with 8 nucleotides matching TRBD2. This CDR3 is built from 13 residues. The germline V gene has CDR1 SGHRS and CDR2 YFSETQ. Losses at the gene ends were 2 bases for V and 5 bases for J; bases not matched to a gene: 2. Written as DNA, the CDR3 is TGCGCCAGCAGCTTCGGGGGGGCGGAGACCCAGTACTTC. Translating it yields CASSFGGAETQYF.

The chain joins TRBV20-1 to TRBJ2-7; D is undetermined. Germline CDR1 is DFQATT and CDR2 is SNEGSKA (reference sequence). This CDR3 is built from 11 residues. Trimming pared 3 bases from V and 2 bases from J, leaving 5 bases between. The CDR3 loop is CSASQTYEQYF. CDR3 DNA: TGCAGTGCTAGCCAGACCTACGAGCAGTACTTC.

The chain employs TRBV7-6 and TRBJ2-7; weak D call: TRBD2 (5 bases). The CDR3 extends over 16 amino acids. Germline values: CDR1 SGHVS, CDR2 FNYEAQ. The germline V and J ends were trimmed by 0 bases and 6 bases, with 18 bases remaining between them. The CDR3 nucleotides are TGTGCCAGCAGCTTAGCCACCCGACTCGTCGCGGGCGAGCAGTACTTC. Residues: CASSLATRLVAGEQYF.

This chain joins TRBV7-9 and TRBJ1-6; TRBD1 matches 7 bases. From germline, CDR1 is SEHNR and CDR2 FQNEAQ (reference sequence). This CDR3 has 16 residues. V gave up 4 bases and J gave up 5 bases; unmatched junction bases: 8. CDR3 nucleotide sequence: TGTGCCAGCAGCTCGCCACAGGGGAAAAATAATTCACCCCTCCACTTT. Encoded protein: CASSSPQGKNNSPLHF.

The chain recombines TRBV3-1 (or the pseudogene TRBV3-2) with TRBJ2-4; a possible D gene is TRBD1 (6 bases). Trimming left V 4 bases short and J 7 bases short, with 20 bases between. This CDR3 has 16 amino acids. Germline V gene lookup returns CDR1 LGHDT and CDR2 YNNKEL (reference sequence). CDR3 DNA: TGTGCCAGCAGCCCGATCGGGACACGAGGTTCGAACATTCAGTACTTC. This translates into CASSPIGTRGSNIQYF.

The chain joins TRBV6-1 to TRBJ2-7; the match to TRBD2 covers 10 bases. The CDR3 extends over 15 amino acids. The germline CDR1 and CDR2 sequences are MNHNS and SASEGT. V was clipped by 2 bases and J by 4 bases; unmatched bases: 5. The CDR3 loop reads CASSEKPSGSYEQYF. Written as DNA, the CDR3 is TGTGCCAGCAGTGAAAAGCCTAGCGGGAGTTACGAGCAGTACTTC.

This rearrangement joins TRBV5-5 to TRBJ1-1; D is ambiguous. Germline assignment: CDR1 SGHKS and CDR2 YYEKEE (reference sequence). The CDR3 has 13 residues. Trimming took 2 bases from V and 4 from J, leaving 9 bases between them. This CDR3 reads CASSFFPGTEAFF. The CDR3 bases are TGTGCCAGCAGCTTCTTCCCGGGCACTGAAGCTTTCTTT.

V gene TRBV27 combines with J gene TRBJ1-6, with no clear D. Between the trimmed V and J ends, which lost 4 bases and 6 bases, there was a span of 13 bases. The V gene's germline CDR1 is MNHEY and CDR2 SMNVEV (reference sequence). The CDR3 is 15 residues long. The CDR3 loop reads CASSSRGLSNSPLHF. DNA of the CDR3: TGTGCCAGCAGTTCTCGGGGATTGAGTAATTCACCCCTCCACTTT.